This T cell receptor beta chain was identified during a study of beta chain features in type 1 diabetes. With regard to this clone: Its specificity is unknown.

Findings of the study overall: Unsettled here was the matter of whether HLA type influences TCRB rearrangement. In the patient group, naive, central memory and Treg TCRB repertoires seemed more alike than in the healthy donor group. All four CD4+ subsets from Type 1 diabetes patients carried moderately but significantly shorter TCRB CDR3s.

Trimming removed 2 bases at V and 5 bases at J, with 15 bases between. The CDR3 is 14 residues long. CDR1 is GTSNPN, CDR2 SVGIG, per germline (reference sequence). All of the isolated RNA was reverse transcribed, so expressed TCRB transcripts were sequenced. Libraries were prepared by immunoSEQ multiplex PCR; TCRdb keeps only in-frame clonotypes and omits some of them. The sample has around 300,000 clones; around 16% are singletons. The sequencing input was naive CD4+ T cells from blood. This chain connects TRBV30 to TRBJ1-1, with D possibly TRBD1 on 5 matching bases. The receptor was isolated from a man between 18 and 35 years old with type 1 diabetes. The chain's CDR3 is CAWSRRTGGTEAFF. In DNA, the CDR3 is TGTGCCTGGAGTCGCCGTACAGGTGGGACTGAAGCTTTCTTT.